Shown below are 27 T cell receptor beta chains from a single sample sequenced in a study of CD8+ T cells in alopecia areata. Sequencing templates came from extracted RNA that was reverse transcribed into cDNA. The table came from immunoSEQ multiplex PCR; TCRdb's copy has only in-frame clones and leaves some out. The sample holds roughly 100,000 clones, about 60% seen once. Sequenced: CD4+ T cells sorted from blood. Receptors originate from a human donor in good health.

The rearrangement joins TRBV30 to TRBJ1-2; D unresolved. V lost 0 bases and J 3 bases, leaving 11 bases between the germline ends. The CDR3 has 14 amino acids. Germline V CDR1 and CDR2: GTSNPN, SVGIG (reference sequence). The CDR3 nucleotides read TGTGCCTGGAGTGTACGAGCATTCGACTATGGCTACACCTTC. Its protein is CAWSVRAFDYGYTF. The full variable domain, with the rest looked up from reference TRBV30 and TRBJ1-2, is SQTIHQWPATLVQPVGSPLSLECTVEGTSNPNLYWYRQAAGRGLQLLFYSVGIGQISSEVPQNLSASRPQDRQFILSSKKLLLSDSGFYLCAWSVRAFDYGYTFGSGTRLTVV.

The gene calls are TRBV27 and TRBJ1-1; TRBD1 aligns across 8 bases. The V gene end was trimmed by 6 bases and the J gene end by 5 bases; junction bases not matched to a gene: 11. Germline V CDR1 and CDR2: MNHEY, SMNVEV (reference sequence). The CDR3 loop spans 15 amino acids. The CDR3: CASRTGDEFWTEAFF. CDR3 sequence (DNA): TGTGCCAGCAGGACAGGGGACGAGTTTTGGACTGAAGCTTTCTTT.

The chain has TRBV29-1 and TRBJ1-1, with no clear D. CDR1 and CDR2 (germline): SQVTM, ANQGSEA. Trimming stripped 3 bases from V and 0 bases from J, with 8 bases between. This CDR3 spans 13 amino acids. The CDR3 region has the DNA TGCAGCGTTGATAGCCGCTTGAACACTGAAGCTTTCTTT. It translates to CSVDSRLNTEAFF.

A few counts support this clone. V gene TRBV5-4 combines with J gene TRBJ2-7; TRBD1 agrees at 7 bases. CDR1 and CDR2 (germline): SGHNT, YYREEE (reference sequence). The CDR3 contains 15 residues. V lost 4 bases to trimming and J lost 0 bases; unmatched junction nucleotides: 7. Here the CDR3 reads CASSVSGTASYEQYF. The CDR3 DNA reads TGTGCCAGCAGCGTCTCCGGGACAGCCTCCTACGAGCAGTACTTC.

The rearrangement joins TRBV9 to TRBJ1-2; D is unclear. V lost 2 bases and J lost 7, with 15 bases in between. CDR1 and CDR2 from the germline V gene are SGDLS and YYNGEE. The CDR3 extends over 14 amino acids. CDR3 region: CASSVLDLHSGYTF. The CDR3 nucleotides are TGTGCCAGCAGCGTCCTTGACCTACACAGTGGCTACACCTTC.

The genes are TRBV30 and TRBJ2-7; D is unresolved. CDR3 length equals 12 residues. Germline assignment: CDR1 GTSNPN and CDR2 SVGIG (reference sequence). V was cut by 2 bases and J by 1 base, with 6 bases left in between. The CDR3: CAWSRASYEQYF. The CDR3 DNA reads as TGTGCCTGGAGTAGGGCGTCCTACGAGCAGTACTTC.

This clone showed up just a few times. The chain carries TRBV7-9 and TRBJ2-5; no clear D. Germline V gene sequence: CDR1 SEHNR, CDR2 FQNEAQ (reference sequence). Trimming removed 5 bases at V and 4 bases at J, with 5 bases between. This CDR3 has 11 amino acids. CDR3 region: CASSIAETQYF. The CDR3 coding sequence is TGTGCCAGCAGCATTGCAGAGACCCAGTACTTC.

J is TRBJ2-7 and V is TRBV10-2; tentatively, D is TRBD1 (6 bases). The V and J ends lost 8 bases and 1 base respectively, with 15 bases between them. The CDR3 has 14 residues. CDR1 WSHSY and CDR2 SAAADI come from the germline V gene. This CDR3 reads CASRPRGLSYEQYF. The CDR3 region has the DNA TGCGCCAGCCGGCCCAGGGGTCTGTCCTACGAGCAGTACTTC.

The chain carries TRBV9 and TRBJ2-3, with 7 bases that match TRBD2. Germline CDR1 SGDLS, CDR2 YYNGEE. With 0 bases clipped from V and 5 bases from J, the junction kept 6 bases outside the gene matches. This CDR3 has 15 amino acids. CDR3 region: CASSVDPAGKDTQYF. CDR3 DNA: TGTGCCAGCAGCGTAGATCCAGCGGGGAAAGATACGCAGTATTTT.

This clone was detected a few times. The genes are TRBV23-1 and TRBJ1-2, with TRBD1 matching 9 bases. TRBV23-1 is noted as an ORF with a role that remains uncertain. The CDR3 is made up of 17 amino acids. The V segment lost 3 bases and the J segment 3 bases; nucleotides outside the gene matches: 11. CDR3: CASSQFDRDRAHYGYTF. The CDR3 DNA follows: TGCGCCAGCAGTCAGTTCGACCGGGACAGGGCTCACTATGGCTACACCTTC.

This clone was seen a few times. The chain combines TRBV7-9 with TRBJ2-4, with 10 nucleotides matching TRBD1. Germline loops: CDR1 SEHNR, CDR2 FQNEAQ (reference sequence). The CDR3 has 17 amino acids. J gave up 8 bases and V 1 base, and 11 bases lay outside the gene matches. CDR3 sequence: CASSLGVLGQGIDIQYF. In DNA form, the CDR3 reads TGTGCCAGCAGCTTAGGGGTCTTGGGACAGGGGATTGACATTCAGTACTTC.

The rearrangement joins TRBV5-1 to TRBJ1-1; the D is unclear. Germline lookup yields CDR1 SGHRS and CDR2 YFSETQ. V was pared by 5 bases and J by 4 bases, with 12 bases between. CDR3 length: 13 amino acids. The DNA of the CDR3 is TGCGCCAGCAGGGTCTCGGGCGGCACTGAAGCTTTCTTT. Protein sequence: CASRVSGGTEAFF.

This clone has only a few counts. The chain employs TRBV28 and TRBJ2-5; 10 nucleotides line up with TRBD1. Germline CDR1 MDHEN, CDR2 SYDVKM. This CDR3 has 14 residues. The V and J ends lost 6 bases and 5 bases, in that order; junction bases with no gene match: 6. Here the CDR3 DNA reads TGTGCCAGCAGCCCGGGACAGGGGCGGGAGACCCAGTACTTC. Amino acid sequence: CASSPGQGRETQYF.

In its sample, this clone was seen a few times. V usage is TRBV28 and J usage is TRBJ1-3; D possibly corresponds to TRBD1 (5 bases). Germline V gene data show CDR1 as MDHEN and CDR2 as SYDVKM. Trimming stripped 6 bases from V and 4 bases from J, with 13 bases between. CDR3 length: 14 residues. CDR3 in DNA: TGTGCCAGCAGACGAGACAGTGCCGGAAACACCATATATTTT. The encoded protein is CASRRDSAGNTIYF.

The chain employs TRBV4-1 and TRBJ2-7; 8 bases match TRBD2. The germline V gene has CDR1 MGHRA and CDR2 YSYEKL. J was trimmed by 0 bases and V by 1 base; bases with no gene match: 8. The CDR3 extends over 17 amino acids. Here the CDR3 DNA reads TGCGCCAGCAGCCAAGGAGCGGGGGCCTTCAGCTCCTACGAGCAGTACTTC. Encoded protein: CASSQGAGAFSSYEQYF.

CDR3 residues: CASSLYDEQYF. In nucleotides, the CDR3 is TGTGCCAGCAGCTTATACGACGAGCAGTACTTC. This chain links TRBV7-9 with TRBJ2-7; D is uncertain. V was trimmed by 2 bases and J by 5 bases, leaving 4 bases between them. Germline assignment: CDR1 SEHNR and CDR2 FQNEAQ (reference sequence). The CDR3 is 11 residues long. Complete variable domain (other parts from reference TRBV7-9 and TRBJ2-7): DTGVSQNPRHKITKRGQNVTFRCDPISEHNRLYWYRQTLGQGPEFLTYFQNEAQLEKSRLLSDRFSAERPKGSFSTLEIQRTEQGDSAMYLCASSLYDEQYFGPGTRLTVT.

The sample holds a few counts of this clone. CDR3 DNA sequence: TGTGCCAGCAGTTTAGGGACAGGACTCTCTGGGGCCAACGTCCTGACTTTC. Its protein product is CASSLGTGLSGANVLTF. V is TRBV27 and J is TRBJ2-6; 8 bases align to TRBD1. Germline values: CDR1 MNHEY, CDR2 SMNVEV (reference sequence). J was trimmed by 0 bases and V by 2 bases; bases with no gene match: 3. The CDR3 has 17 residues.

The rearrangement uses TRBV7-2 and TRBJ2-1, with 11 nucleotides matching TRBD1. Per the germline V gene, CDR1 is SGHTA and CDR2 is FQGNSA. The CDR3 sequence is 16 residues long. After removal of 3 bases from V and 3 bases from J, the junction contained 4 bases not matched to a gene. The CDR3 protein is CASSLAGTGGYNEQFF. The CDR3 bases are TGTGCCAGCAGCTTGGCGGGGACAGGGGGCTACAATGAGCAGTTCTTC.

The CDR3 is CASSPRQGSDNEQFF. In DNA form, the CDR3 reads TGTGCCAGCAGTCCCCGGCAGGGCAGCGACAATGAGCAGTTCTTC. The V gene is TRBV6-6, the J gene TRBJ2-1; weak D call: TRBD1 (5 bases). The ends were cut back, 5 bases at V and 5 bases at J, with 16 bases in the middle. The CDR3 spans 15 residues. CDR1 is MNHNY and CDR2 is SVGAGI in the germline V gene (reference sequence).

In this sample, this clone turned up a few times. The CDR3 nucleotides read TGTGCCAGCTCACCAAGGCAGGGGGCGTTCGACCAAGAGACCCAGTACTTC. As protein: CASSPRQGAFDQETQYF. The V gene is TRBV18, the J gene TRBJ2-5; 8 bases fit TRBD1. Germline CDR1 is KGHSH and CDR2 is LQKENI. The CDR3 is made up of 17 amino acids. Unmatched junction bases numbered 8, after V lost 2 bases and J lost 0 bases.

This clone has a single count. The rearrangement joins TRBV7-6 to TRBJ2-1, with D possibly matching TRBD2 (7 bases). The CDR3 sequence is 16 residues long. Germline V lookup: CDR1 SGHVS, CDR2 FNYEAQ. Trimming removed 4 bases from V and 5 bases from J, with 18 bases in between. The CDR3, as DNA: TGTGCCAGCAGCTCAGCCGGGGGGCCGGGCGACAATGAGCAGTTCTTC. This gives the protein CASSSAGGPGDNEQFF.

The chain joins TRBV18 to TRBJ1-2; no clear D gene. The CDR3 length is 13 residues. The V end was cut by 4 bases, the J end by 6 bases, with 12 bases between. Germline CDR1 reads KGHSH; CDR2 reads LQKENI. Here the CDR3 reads CASSLSMANGYTF. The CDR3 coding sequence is TGTGCCAGCTCACTTAGCATGGCGAATGGCTACACCTTC.

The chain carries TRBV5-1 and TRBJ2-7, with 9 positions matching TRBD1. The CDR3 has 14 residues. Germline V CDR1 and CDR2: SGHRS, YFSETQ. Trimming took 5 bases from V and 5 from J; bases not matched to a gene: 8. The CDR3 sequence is CASRPGQGDNEQYF. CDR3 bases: TGCGCCAGCAGGCCGGGACAGGGAGATAACGAGCAGTACTTC. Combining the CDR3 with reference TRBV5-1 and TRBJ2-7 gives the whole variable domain KAGVTQTPRYLIKTRGQQVTLSCSPISGHRSVSWYQQTPGQGLQFLFEYFSETQRNKGNFPGRFSGRQFSNSRSEMNVSTLELGDSALYLCASRPGQGDNEQYFGPGTRLTVT.

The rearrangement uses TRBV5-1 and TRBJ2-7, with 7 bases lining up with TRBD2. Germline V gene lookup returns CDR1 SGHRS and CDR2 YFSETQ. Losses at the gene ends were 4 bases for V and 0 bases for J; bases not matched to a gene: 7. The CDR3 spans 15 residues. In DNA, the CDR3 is TGCGCCAGCAGCCGACTAGCATCGAGCTCCTACGAGCAGTACTTC. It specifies CASSRLASSSYEQYF.

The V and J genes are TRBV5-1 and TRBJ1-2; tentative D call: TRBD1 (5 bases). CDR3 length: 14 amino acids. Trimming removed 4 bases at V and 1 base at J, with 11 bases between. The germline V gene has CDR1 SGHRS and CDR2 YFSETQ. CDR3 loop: CASSLQTDNYGYTF. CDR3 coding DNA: TGCGCCAGCAGCCTCCAGACAGATAACTATGGCTACACCTTC.

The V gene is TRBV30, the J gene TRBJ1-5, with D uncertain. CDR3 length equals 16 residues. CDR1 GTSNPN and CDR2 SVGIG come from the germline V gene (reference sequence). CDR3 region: CDTNPGPTMGNQPQHF. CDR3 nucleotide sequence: TGTGACACAAACCCGGGTCCGACAATGGGAAATCAGCCCCAGCATTTT.

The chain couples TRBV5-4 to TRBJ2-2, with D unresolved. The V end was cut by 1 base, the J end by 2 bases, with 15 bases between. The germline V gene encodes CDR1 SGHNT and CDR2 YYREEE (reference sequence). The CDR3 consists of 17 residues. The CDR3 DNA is TGTGCCAGCAGCTTGTCGTTCCGCGGCAGTAACACCGGGGAGCTGTTTTTT. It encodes CASSLSFRGSNTGELFF.